This TCR beta chain was identified in a study of blood T cell repertoires in COVID-19. Study-level information: Sites in the United States, Italy and Spain provided acute and convalescent COVID-19 samples. From T cells, B-cell-depleted T cells, or PBMCs came the material, which was cDNA or gDNA.

There are 20 residues in the CDR3. Looked up from germline, CDR1 is SGHRS and CDR2 is YFSETQ. With 4 bases clipped from V and 4 bases from J, the junction kept 18 bases outside the gene matches. Original analysis: Amplification with reference gene primers provided the estimates of nucleated cell counts. This table comes from immunoSEQ multiplex PCR, and its TCRdb copy is limited to in-frame clones, with some not included. V and J calls and clone size come straight from that table; D and trimming were deduced from the DNA. The sample has about 400,000 clones; around nine tenths are singletons. The TCR originated in a human donor in a cohort sampled during active COVID-19. The sequencing input was peripheral blood. The chain is built from TRBV5-1 and TRBJ2-5; TRBD2 agrees at 14 bases. The CDR3 nucleotides read TGCGCCAGCAGCCACCGGCCCGGCTCTGGGGGACTAGCGGGAGCAGAGACCCAGTACTTC. It encodes CASSHRPGSGGLAGAETQYF. Complete variable domain (other parts from reference TRBV5-1 and TRBJ2-5): KAGVTQTPRYLIKTRGQQVTLSCSPISGHRSVSWYQQTPGQGLQFLFEYFSETQRNKGNFPGRFSGRQFSNSRSEMNVSTLELGDSALYLCASSHRPGSGGLAGAETQYFGPGTRLLVL.